This T cell receptor (beta chain) was found in a study of blood T cell repertoires in COVID-19. V was shortened by 3 bases and J by 4 bases, with 7 bases between the two germline ends. The CDR3 has 13 residues. CDR1 SGHTA and CDR2 FQGNSA come from the germline V gene. In the original processing: Nucleated cell number was recorded as an estimate derived from reference gene primer amplification. Clones were sequenced by immunoSEQ multiplex PCR, and TCRdb holds only the in-frame ones, with some missing. From that table come the V and J calls and clone size; the DNA was used to work out D and trimming. The repertoire has 6,500 to 9,500 clones, about four fifths of them found once; the top ten carry approximately 30%.

This TCR was recovered from a human donor in a cohort sampled during active COVID-19. The chain uses TRBV7-2 and TRBJ2-1, with D hard to call. The specimen was peripheral blood. For the CDR3, the DNA is TGTGCCAGCAGCTTCGACTCATACAATGAGCAGTTCTTC. Its translation: CASSFDSYNEQFF.